This paragraph covers one TCR beta chain sequence. What it binds is unknown. The entry originates in a study of cytomegalovirus exposure and HLA in healthy donors. Study-wide points: That first-cohort TCR clusters tended to co-occur in the 95 to 150 validation repertoires was found in a later analysis. As confirmed in vitro, a few CMV-associated chains were specific for CMV antigens.

Germline values: CDR1 KGHSH, CDR2 LQKENI. The CDR3 is made up of 15 amino acids. V was pared by 4 bases and J by 5 bases, with 3 bases of the junction left unmatched. TCRdb's table, derived via immunoSEQ multiplex PCR, lists solely in-frame clones and lacks some. The sample lists some 84,000 clones; about nine tenths were seen once. The sequence derives from a man aged 30 to 45 in good health and CMV-seronegative. The chain links TRBV18 to TRBJ2-5, with 14 positions matching TRBD2. The sequenced sample consisted of PBMCs. CDR3 nucleotides: TGTGCCAGCTCACGGACTAGCGGGGGGTTGGAGACCCAGTACTTC. As protein: CASSRTSGGLETQYF.